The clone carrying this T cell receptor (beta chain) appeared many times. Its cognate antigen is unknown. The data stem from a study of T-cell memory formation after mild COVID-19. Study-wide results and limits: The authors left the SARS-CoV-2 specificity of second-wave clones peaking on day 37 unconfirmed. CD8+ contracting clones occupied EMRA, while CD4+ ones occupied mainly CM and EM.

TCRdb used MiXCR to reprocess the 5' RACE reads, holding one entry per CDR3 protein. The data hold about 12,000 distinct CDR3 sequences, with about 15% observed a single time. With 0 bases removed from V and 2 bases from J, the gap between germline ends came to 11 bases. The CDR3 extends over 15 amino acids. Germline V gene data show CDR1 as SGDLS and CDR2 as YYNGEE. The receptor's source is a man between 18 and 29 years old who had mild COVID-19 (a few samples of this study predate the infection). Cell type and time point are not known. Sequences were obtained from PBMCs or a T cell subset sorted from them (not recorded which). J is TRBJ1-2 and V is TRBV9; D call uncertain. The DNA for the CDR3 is TGTGCCAGCAGCGTAGGGTCCGGGTTCAACTATGGCTACACCTTC. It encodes CASSVGSGFNYGYTF.